The rows below give T cell receptor beta chains drawn from one sample of a study of shared clonotypes between healthy human individuals. Repertoires were generated with immunoSEQ multiplex PCR, while TCRdb's copy carries only in-frame clones and drops some. This sample has about 1 million clones, with 75% found just once. The sample taken for sequencing was memory CD4+ T cells sorted from blood. Receptors were obtained from a man between 18 and 35 years old in good health. Both conserved end residues are part of each CDR3. A D gene is named only where the DNA matches it firmly. Size is omitted from some rows. Given values are once, few, many or a class for expanded clones.

v_call: TRBV9
d_call: .
j_call: TRBJ1-4
clone_size: .
cdr3_nt: TGTGCCAGCAGCGTAGAGGGGGGAGTATTACCTAATGAAAAACTGTTTTTT
cdr3_aa: CASSVEGGVLPNEKLFF

v_call: TRBV2
d_call: .
j_call: TRBJ2-2
clone_size: once
cdr3_nt: TGTGCCAGCAGTGGAGTCGGCGGGGAGCTGTTTTTT
cdr3_aa: CASSGVGGELFF

v_call: TRBV5-1
d_call: .
j_call: TRBJ2-6
clone_size: few
cdr3_nt: TGCGCCAGCAGCTTTGGAGGGACTGGGGCCAACGTCCTGACTTTC
cdr3_aa: CASSFGGTGANVLTF

v_call: TRBV19
d_call: .
j_call: TRBJ1-4
clone_size: .
cdr3_nt: TGTGCCAGTAGTAATTTGGCGACAGTTGGTGAAAAACTGTTTTTT
cdr3_aa: CASSNLATVGEKLFF

v_call: TRBV7-9
d_call: TRBD1
j_call: TRBJ2-7
clone_size: once
cdr3_nt: TGTGCCAGCGGGAAGGACAGGGGAGGGGGATACTACGAGCAGTACTTC
cdr3_aa: CASGKDRGGGYYEQYF

v_call: TRBV4-1
d_call: TRBD1
j_call: TRBJ2-6
clone_size: .
cdr3_nt: TGCGCCAGCAGCCTTATGACAGGGGCTGGGGCCAACGTCCTGACTTTC
cdr3_aa: CASSLMTGAGANVLTF

v_call: TRBV7-2
d_call: .
j_call: TRBJ2-2
clone_size: few
cdr3_nt: TGTGCCAGCAGCATAAGAGGACTCACCGGGGAGCTGTTTTTT
cdr3_aa: CASSIRGLTGELFF

v_call: TRBV10-1
d_call: .
j_call: TRBJ1-2
clone_size: .
cdr3_nt: TGCGCCAGCAGTGAGTCGGTGGACGGGGCGCAAAGTGGCTACACCTTC
cdr3_aa: CASSESVDGAQSGYTF

v_call: TRBV4-1
d_call: .
j_call: TRBJ1-4
clone_size: .
cdr3_nt: TGCGCCAGCAGCCTTTGGGACGGATCAACTAATGAAAAACTGTTTTTT
cdr3_aa: CASSLWDGSTNEKLFF

v_call: TRBV5-6
d_call: TRBD2
j_call: TRBJ2-5
clone_size: .
cdr3_nt: TGTGCCAGCAGCCTAGCGGGAATGGGAGAGACCCAGTACTTC
cdr3_aa: CASSLAGMGETQYF

v_call: TRBV6-5
d_call: .
j_call: TRBJ1-4
clone_size: .
cdr3_nt: TGTGCCAGCAGTTCCGGTGGGGGGGGGTTTAATGAAAAACTGTTTTTT
cdr3_aa: CASSSGGGGFNEKLFF

v_call: TRBV19
d_call: .
j_call: TRBJ1-5
clone_size: .
cdr3_nt: TGTGCCAGTAGTATAGATCCAGGGTATAGCAATCAGCCCCAGCATTTT
cdr3_aa: CASSIDPGYSNQPQHF

v_call: TRBV2
d_call: TRBD1
j_call: TRBJ1-2
clone_size: .
cdr3_nt: TGTGCCAGCAGTTCCGACAACAGGGGGCTGTTTGGCTACACCTTC
cdr3_aa: CASSSDNRGLFGYTF

v_call: TRBV2
d_call: .
j_call: TRBJ2-1
clone_size: .
cdr3_nt: TGTGCCAGCAGTGAAGTGGGGTCAGAGCAGTTCTTC
cdr3_aa: CASSEVGSEQFF

v_call: TRBV5-1
d_call: .
j_call: TRBJ2-5
clone_size: .
cdr3_nt: TGCGCCAGCAGCTCTGACAGGAAGAAGGGAGAGACCCAGTACTTC
cdr3_aa: CASSSDRKKGETQYF

v_call: TRBV6-6
d_call: .
j_call: TRBJ2-5
clone_size: .
cdr3_nt: TGTGCCAGCGGAGGGGGATCCCAGTACTTC
cdr3_aa: CASGGGSQYF

v_call: TRBV4-1
d_call: TRBD1
j_call: TRBJ2-5
clone_size: .
cdr3_nt: TGCGCCAGCAGCCAAAGGGACAGCCAAGAGACCCAGTACTTC
cdr3_aa: CASSQRDSQETQYF

v_call: TRBV13
d_call: .
j_call: TRBJ1-1
clone_size: .
cdr3_nt: TGTGCCAGCAGCTTAGATTATGAAGCTTTCTTT
cdr3_aa: CASSLDYEAFF

v_call: TRBV6-1
d_call: .
j_call: TRBJ1-3
clone_size: .
cdr3_nt: TGTGCCAGCATCGATAGGAGCCTGGGGGACACCATATATTTT
cdr3_aa: CASIDRSLGDTIYF

v_call: TRBV18
d_call: TRBD1
j_call: TRBJ2-1
clone_size: .
cdr3_nt: TGTGCCAGCTCACCACGGGACAGCTACAATGAGCAGTTCTTC
cdr3_aa: CASSPRDSYNEQFF

v_call: TRBV6-6
d_call: .
j_call: TRBJ1-3
clone_size: many
cdr3_nt: TGTGCCAGCAGCAACAGGGTTTCTGGAAACACCATATATTTT
cdr3_aa: CASSNRVSGNTIYF

v_call: TRBV2
d_call: TRBD2
j_call: TRBJ2-3
clone_size: once
cdr3_nt: TGTGCCAGCAGGACTAGCGGGAGCACAGATACGCAGTATTTT
cdr3_aa: CASRTSGSTDTQYF

v_call: TRBV10-3
d_call: .
j_call: TRBJ2-1
clone_size: .
cdr3_nt: TGTGCCTCCCGGTTGTTGGATGAGCAGTTCTTC
cdr3_aa: CASRLLDEQFF